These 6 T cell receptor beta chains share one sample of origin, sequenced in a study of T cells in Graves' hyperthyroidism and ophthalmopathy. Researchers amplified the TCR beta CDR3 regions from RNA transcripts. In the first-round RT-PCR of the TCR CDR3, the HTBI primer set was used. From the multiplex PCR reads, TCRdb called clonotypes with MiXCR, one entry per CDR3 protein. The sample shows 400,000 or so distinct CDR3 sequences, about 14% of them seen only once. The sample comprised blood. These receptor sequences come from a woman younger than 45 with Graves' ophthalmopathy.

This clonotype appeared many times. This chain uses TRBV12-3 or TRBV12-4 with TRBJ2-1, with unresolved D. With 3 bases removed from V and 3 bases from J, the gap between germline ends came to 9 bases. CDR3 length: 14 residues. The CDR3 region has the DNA TGTGCCAGCAGTTTGAGGCAGGTCTACAATGAGCAGTTCTTC. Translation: CASSLRQVYNEQFF.

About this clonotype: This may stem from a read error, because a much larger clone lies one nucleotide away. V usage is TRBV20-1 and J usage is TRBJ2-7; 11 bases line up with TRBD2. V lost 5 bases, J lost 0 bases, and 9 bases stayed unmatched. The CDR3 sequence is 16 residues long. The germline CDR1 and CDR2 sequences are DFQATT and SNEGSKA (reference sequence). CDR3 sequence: CSASGLAVGYSYEQYF. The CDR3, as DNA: TGCAGTGCTTCGGGACTAGCGGTGGGGTACTCCTACGAGCAGTACTTC.

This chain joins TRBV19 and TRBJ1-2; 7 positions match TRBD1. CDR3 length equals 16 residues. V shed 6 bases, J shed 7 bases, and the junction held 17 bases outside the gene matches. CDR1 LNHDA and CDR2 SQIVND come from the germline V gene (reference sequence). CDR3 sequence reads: CASSQERGQDQGGYTF. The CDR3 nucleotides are TGTGCCAGTAGCCAAGAGAGAGGACAGGATCAAGGTGGCTACACCTTC.

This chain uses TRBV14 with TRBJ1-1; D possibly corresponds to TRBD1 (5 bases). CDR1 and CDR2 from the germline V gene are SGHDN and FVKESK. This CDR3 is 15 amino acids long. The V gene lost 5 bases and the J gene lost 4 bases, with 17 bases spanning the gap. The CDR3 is CASSKTQGLFTEAFF. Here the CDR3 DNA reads TGTGCCAGCAGCAAAACTCAGGGCCTGTTCACTGAAGCTTTCTTT.

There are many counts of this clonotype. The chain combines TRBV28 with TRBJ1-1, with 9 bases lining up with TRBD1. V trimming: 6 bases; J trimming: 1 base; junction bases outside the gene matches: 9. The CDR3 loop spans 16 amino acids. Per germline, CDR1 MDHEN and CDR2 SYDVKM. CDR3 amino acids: CASRTGTGFGNTEAFF. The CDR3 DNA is TGTGCCAGCAGGACCGGGACAGGGTTTGGGAACACTGAAGCTTTCTTT.

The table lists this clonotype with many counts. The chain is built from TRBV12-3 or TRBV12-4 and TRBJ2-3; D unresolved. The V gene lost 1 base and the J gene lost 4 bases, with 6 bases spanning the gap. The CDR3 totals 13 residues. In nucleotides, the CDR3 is TGTGCCAGCAGTTTAGAACTGTCAGATACGCAGTATTTT. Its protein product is CASSLELSDTQYF.